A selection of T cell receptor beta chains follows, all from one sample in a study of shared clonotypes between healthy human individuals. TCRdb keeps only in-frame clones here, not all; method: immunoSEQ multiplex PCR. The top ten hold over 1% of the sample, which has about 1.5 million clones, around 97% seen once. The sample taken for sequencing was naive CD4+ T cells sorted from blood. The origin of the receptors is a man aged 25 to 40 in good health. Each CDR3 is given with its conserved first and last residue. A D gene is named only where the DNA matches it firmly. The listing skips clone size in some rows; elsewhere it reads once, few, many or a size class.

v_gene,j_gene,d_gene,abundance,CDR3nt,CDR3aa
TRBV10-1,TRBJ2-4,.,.,TGCGCCAGCAGTGAGTCGGGGGGAGACATTCAGTACTTC,CASSESGGDIQYF
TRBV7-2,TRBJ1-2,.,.,TGTGCCAGCAGCTTAGCAAGGGACGGCTATGGCTACACCTTC,CASSLARDGYGYTF
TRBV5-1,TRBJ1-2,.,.,TGCGCCAGCACCCCGGGAGCTAACTATGGCTACACCTTC,CASTPGANYGYTF
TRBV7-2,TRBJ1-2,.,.,TGTGCCAGCAGCCCCGGGGGATGGGGCTACACCTTC,CASSPGGWGYTF
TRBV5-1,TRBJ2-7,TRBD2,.,TGCGCCAGCAGCTTGGAGCTAGCGGGAGCTCGGGAGCAGTACTTC,CASSLELAGAREQYF
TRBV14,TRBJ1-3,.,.,TGTGCCAGCAGCCAGGGGGATTGGTGGTCAGCTGGAAACACCATATATTTT,CASSQGDWWSAGNTIYF
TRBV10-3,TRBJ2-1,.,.,TGTGCCATCAGTGAGTGGTCAGGGGTACACAATGAGCAGTTCTTC,CAISEWSGVHNEQFF
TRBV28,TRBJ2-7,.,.,TGTGCCAGCAGTTTAGGAGGGTCCTACGAGCAGTACTTC,CASSLGGSYEQYF
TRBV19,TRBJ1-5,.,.,TGTGCCAGTAGTATACCCCCGCCTATTCAGCCCCAGCATTTT,CASSIPPPIQPQHF
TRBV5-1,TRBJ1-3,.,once,TGCGCCAGCAGCTTGGGAGTACGGGGAAACACCATATATTTT,CASSLGVRGNTIYF
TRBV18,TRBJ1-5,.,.,TGTGCCAGCTCATTCAACTGGGAATATAGCAATCAGCCCCAGCATTTT,CASSFNWEYSNQPQHF
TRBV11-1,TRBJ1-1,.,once,TGTGCCAGCAGCTTCTTTGGGGGGAACACTGAAGCTTTCTTT,CASSFFGGNTEAFF
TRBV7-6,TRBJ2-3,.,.,TGTGCCAGCAGCTTACAGGGCACAGATACGCAGTATTTT,CASSLQGTDTQYF
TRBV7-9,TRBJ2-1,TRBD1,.,TGTGCCAGCACCCAAGGGGACAGAAGCTCCTACAATGAGCAGTTCTTC,CASTQGDRSSYNEQFF
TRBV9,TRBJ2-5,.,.,TGTGCCAGCAGCGTAGCAATGGAGAAGGGGACCCAGTACTTC,CASSVAMEKGTQYF
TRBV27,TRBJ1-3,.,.,TGTGCCAGCAGTTTGAGACAGAACTCTGGAAACACCATATATTTT,CASSLRQNSGNTIYF
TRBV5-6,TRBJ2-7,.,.,TGTGCCAGCAGCTCTTACGGACCGTCATTGGGCGAGCAGTACTTC,CASSSYGPSLGEQYF
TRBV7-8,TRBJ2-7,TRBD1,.,TGTGCCAGCAGCGCAGGGCGGACAGGGTTAGAGGAGCAGTACTTC,CASSAGRTGLEEQYF
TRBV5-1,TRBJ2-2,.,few,TGCGCCAGCAAGATCGGGAGTAACACCGGGGAGCTGTTTTTT,CASKIGSNTGELFF
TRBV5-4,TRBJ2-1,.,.,TGTGCCAGCAGCATCCGGACCGGAGAGCAGTTCTTC,CASSIRTGEQFF
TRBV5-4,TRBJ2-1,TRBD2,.,TGTGCCAGCAGCTTAGGCGGGAGTAGTGAGCAGTTCTTC,CASSLGGSSEQFF
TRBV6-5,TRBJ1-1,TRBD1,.,TGTGCCAGCAGTGAGACAGGGGAGTTGACTGAAGCTTTCTTT,CASSETGELTEAFF
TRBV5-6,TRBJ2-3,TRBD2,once,TGTGCCAGCAGCCCGCTGGTGAGCGGGAGGGCCGTGGATACGCAGTATTTT,CASSPLVSGRAVDTQYF
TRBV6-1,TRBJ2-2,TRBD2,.,TGTGCCAGCAGTGAGGGACTAGCTGTGCTCACCGGGGAGCTGTTTTTT,CASSEGLAVLTGELFF
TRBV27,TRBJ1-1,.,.,TGTGCCAGCAGTCCGCTAAGGGGTCCGGGAAACACTGAAGCTTTCTTT,CASSPLRGPGNTEAFF
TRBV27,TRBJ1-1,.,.,TGTGCCAGCAGTTCTGGCCAAATGATCCTGGGGAACACTGAAGCTTTCTTT,CASSSGQMILGNTEAFF
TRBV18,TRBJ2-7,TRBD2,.,TGTGCCAGCTCACCAACTAGCGGGAACTACGAGCAGTACTTC,CASSPTSGNYEQYF